This entry lists 15 T cell receptor beta chains sequenced from one sample in a study of T cell responses to AZD1222 COVID-19 vaccine. The assay was immunoSEQ multiplex PCR, and TCRdb's table has in-frame clones only and misses some. The table shows under 200,000 clones, with roughly nine tenths occurring only once. The specimen comprised peripheral blood, sampled on day 0 of AZD1222 vaccination. The source of these receptors is an adult in good health.

This clone is a singleton in its sample. The J gene is TRBJ2-7, the V gene TRBV19, with 9 bases matching TRBD2. Looked up from germline, CDR1 is LNHDA and CDR2 is SQIVND (reference sequence). The length of the CDR3 is 14 residues. The V segment lost 4 bases and the J segment 2 bases; nucleotides outside the gene matches: 3. The CDR3 loop is CASSKAGGTYEQYF. The CDR3 DNA sequence: TGTGCCAGTAGTAAGGCGGGGGGGACCTACGAGCAGTACTTC. The whole variable domain, filled in from reference TRBV19 and TRBJ2-7, reads DGGITQSPKYLFRKEGQNVTLSCEQNLNHDAMYWYRQDPGQGLRLIYYSQIVNDFQKGDIAEGYSVSREKKESFPLTVTSAQKNPTAFYLCASSKAGGTYEQYFGPGTRLTVT.

CDR3 region: CASSATGTGLYEQYF. The DNA for the CDR3 is TGTGCCAGTAGTGCAACCGGGACAGGGCTCTACGAGCAGTACTTC. This rearrangement joins TRBV19 to TRBJ2-7, with 9 positions matching TRBD1. V lost 5 bases, J lost 3 bases, and 8 bases stayed unmatched. The CDR3 runs to 15 residues. Germline CDR1 and CDR2: LNHDA and SQIVND (reference sequence).

V and J are TRBV3-1 (or the pseudogene TRBV3-2) and TRBJ2-7, with TRBD1 identical over 7 bases. V trimming: 0 bases; J trimming: 2 bases; junction bases outside the gene matches: 4. The CDR3 totals 15 residues. The germline gives CDR1 LGHDT, CDR2 YNNKEL (reference sequence). The CDR3 DNA reads as TGTGCCAGCAGCCAAGATGGGACAGCAGCCTACGAGCAGTACTTC. Protein: CASSQDGTAAYEQYF.

The chain employs TRBV2 and TRBJ1-5; a weak D match, TRBD1 (5 bases). Germline V CDR1 and CDR2: SNHLY, FYNNEI. This CDR3 region has 15 residues. V lost 6 bases and J 0 bases, leaving 12 bases between the germline ends. The CDR3 bases are TGTGCCAGCAGCCGGGACGTCTATAGCAATCAGCCCCAGCATTTT. Encoded protein: CASSRDVYSNQPQHF.

CDR3 coding DNA: TGTGCCAGCAGTTACGGTTTGCGACAGGTCTCCTACGAGCAGTACTTC. It encodes CASSYGLRQVSYEQYF. The chain carries TRBV6-2 or TRBV6-3 and TRBJ2-7, with D possibly being TRBD1 (6 bases). The CDR3 sequence is 16 residues long. Germline CDR1 and CDR2: MNHEY and SVGEGT. V was pared by 2 bases and J by 0 bases, with 14 bases between.

The rearrangement joins TRBV10-3 to TRBJ1-5; TRBD1 is a possible D gene (6 bases). The germline V and J ends were trimmed by 0 bases and 1 base, with 7 bases remaining between them. CDR3 length: 15 residues. The germline V gene has CDR1 ENHRY and CDR2 SYGVKD. CDR3 sequence (DNA): TGTGCCATCAGTGAGTCCAGGGGAAGCAATCAGCCCCAGCATTTT. Protein: CAISESRGSNQPQHF.

The V gene is TRBV19, the J gene TRBJ1-5; no clear D. Trimming stripped 0 bases from V and 2 bases from J, with 11 bases between. The CDR3 covers 16 residues. Per germline, CDR1 LNHDA and CDR2 SQIVND (reference sequence). The CDR3 sequence: CASSIDWGKGNQPQHF. The CDR3 DNA sequence: TGTGCCAGTAGTATAGATTGGGGAAAGGGCAATCAGCCCCAGCATTTT.

The V and J genes are TRBV27 and TRBJ2-7; possible D gene TRBD2, 6 bases. Trimming took 11 bases from V and 0 from J, leaving 20 bases between them. The CDR3 length is 15 residues. Looked up from germline, CDR1 is MNHEY and CDR2 is SMNVEV (reference sequence). The CDR3, as DNA: TGTGCCGGCGAGCGTCTAGCGTTAGACTCCTACGAGCAGTACTTC. Its protein is CAGERLALDSYEQYF.

V is TRBV5-4 and J is TRBJ2-5; the D gene is possibly TRBD1 (5 bases). Trimming left V 7 bases short and J 1 base short, with 14 bases between. The length of the CDR3 is 14 residues. The germline V gene has CDR1 SGHNT and CDR2 YYREEE (reference sequence). The chain's CDR3 is CASRRDSPQETQYF. Here the CDR3 DNA reads TGTGCCAGCCGCCGTGACAGCCCCCAAGAGACCCAGTACTTC.

The J gene is TRBJ2-3, the V gene TRBV9, with D possibly matching TRBD2 (5 bases). CDR1 and CDR2 (germline): SGDLS, YYNGEE. The V gene lost 4 bases and the J gene lost 2 bases, with 17 bases spanning the gap. This CDR3 contains 16 residues. The CDR3: CASSYATSGITDTQYF. CDR3 DNA: TGTGCCAGCAGCTACGCAACTAGTGGGATCACAGATACGCAGTATTTT.

The chain employs TRBV11-2 and TRBJ1-2, with TRBD1 matching 9 bases. Per the germline V gene, CDR1 is SGHAT and CDR2 is FQNNGV. With 5 bases clipped from V and 4 bases from J, the junction kept 11 bases outside the gene matches. CDR3 size: 16 residues. Here the CDR3 reads CASSLDNRDRAYGYTF. The CDR3 region has the DNA TGTGCCAGCAGCCTTGACAACCGGGACAGGGCCTATGGCTACACCTTC.

The chain employs TRBV27 and TRBJ2-3; D not resolved. Germline lookup yields CDR1 MNHEY and CDR2 SMNVEV (reference sequence). This CDR3 contains 13 residues. The V end lost 2 bases, the J end lost 0 bases, and 3 bases lay between the germline ends. The CDR3 nucleotides read TGTGCCAGCAGTTTACCTAGCACAGATACGCAGTATTTT. This gives the protein CASSLPSTDTQYF.

This clone was counted a few times. The rearrangement uses TRBV12-2 and TRBJ1-1; the D call of TRBD1 is as the table states it, not checked on the DNA. TRBV12-2 is classified as a pseudogene. CDR3 length equals 13 residues. CDR3 residues: CASRLPRDRGAFF. For the CDR3, the DNA is TGTGCAAGTCGCTTACCCCGGGACAGGGGTGCTTTCTTT.

The chain employs TRBV5-6 and TRBJ1-2; possibly TRBD1 for D (6 bases). Germline lookup yields CDR1 SGHDT and CDR2 YYEEEE. This CDR3 has 13 residues. V was cut by 3 bases and J by 4 bases, with 10 bases left in between. The DNA of the CDR3 is TGTGCCAGCAGCTCAGGGGTCGTCTATGGCTACACCTTC. Residues: CASSSGVVYGYTF.

This sequence joins TRBV28 and TRBJ2-3; TRBD2 agrees at 12 bases. CDR1 and CDR2 (germline): MDHEN, SYDVKM. The CDR3 extends over 19 amino acids. With V trimmed by 7 bases and J by 0 bases, 14 bases remained unmatched. In DNA form, the CDR3 reads TGTGCCAGCAAACCTAGCGGGAGGGCACTTCTGACTAGCACAGATACGCAGTATTTT. It yields the protein CASKPSGRALLTSTDTQYF.